One and the same sample provided the 17 T cell receptor beta chains below, sequenced in a study of monozygotic twins with inflammatory bowel disease. TCRdb re-analyzed the 5' RACE reads; it lists each CDR3 protein once, without DNA. This repertoire includes around 230,000 distinct CDR3 sequences. Source material: blood. These receptors all come from a human donor with ulcerative colitis or Crohn's disease, or a healthy co-twin of an affected twin (not recorded which).

V and J are TRBV5-1 and TRBJ2-5. Looked up from germline, CDR1 is SGHRS and CDR2 is YFSETQ. The CDR3 runs to 12 residues. The CDR3 region is CASSLVAETQHF.

This chain joins TRBV20-1 and TRBJ2-7; there is no DNA to check the TCRdb D call of TRBD2. The germline V gene encodes CDR1 DFQATT and CDR2 SNEGSKA (reference sequence). The CDR3 covers 15 residues. CDR3 protein: CSASGGIIVSYEQYF.

CDR3 region: CSGGQMNTEAFF. V gene TRBV29-1 combines with J gene TRBJ1-1; TCRdb selects TRBD1, and the lack of DNA leaves this call unchecked. CDR1 and CDR2 (germline): SQVTM, ANQGSEA. CDR3 size: 12 residues.

The rearrangement links TRBV29-1 to TRBJ2-7; TCRdb's D gene call, TRBD1, goes unchecked for lack of DNA. Germline V gene lookup returns CDR1 SQVTM and CDR2 ANQGSEA. The CDR3 consists of 15 residues. CDR3 loop: CSVAPRLTSSYEQYF.

The chain links TRBV7-9 to TRBJ2-5; TCRdb's assignment of TRBD2 cannot be checked, as there is no DNA. Germline assignment: CDR1 SEHNR and CDR2 FQNEAQ (reference sequence). The length of the CDR3 is 15 residues. CDR3 region: CASSLVLAGRETQYF.

The gene calls are TRBV7-2 and TRBJ1-4; the D call from TCRdb, TRBD1, cannot be confirmed without DNA. Germline values: CDR1 SGHTA, CDR2 FQGNSA. CDR3 length: 15 residues. The CDR3 region is CASSTYRQGSEKLFF.

The rearrangement links TRBV20-1 to TRBJ2-3; as DNA is missing, the TRBD2 call by TCRdb cannot be tested. The CDR3 is made up of 14 amino acids. Germline V gene sequence: CDR1 DFQATT, CDR2 SNEGSKA (reference sequence). CDR3 in amino acids: CSDLAGPTTDTQYF.

The chain joins TRBV20-1 to TRBJ2-3; the TCRdb call, TRBD1, lacks DNA for checking. CDR3 length: 13 amino acids. The germline CDR1 and CDR2 sequences are DFQATT and SNEGSKA (reference sequence). CDR3 sequence reads: CSAWRVGADTQYF.

This rearrangement joins TRBV4-1 to TRBJ1-2. The CDR3 is 15 residues long. From germline, CDR1 is MGHRA and CDR2 YSYEKL. Here the CDR3 reads CASSHLGRTFYGYTF.

This chain uses TRBV5-1 with TRBJ1-1; as DNA is missing, the TRBD1 call by TCRdb cannot be tested. The CDR3 runs 13 residues. CDR1 is SGHRS and CDR2 is YFSETQ in the germline V gene. The CDR3 region is CASRTGQGWAAFF. Combining the CDR3 with reference TRBV5-1 and TRBJ1-1 gives the whole variable domain KAGVTQTPRYLIKTRGQQVTLSCSPISGHRSVSWYQQTPGQGLQFLFEYFSETQRNKGNFPGRFSGRQFSNSRSEMNVSTLELGDSALYLCASRTGQGWAAFFGQGTRLTVV.

The V call is TRBV3-1, the J call TRBJ2-1; TCRdb picks TRBD2, but there is no DNA to check that call. The germline V gene has CDR1 LGHDT and CDR2 YNNKEL (reference sequence). This CDR3 has 17 residues. The CDR3 loop is CASSQDTRRGGPNEQFF.

The rearrangement joins TRBV2 to TRBJ2-3; absent DNA, TCRdb's TRBD1 call cannot be checked. Germline V gives CDR1 SNHLY, CDR2 FYNNEI. This CDR3 comprises 17 residues. The CDR3 loop is CASSEAKGALSTDTQYF.

The rearrangement uses TRBV3-1 and TRBJ1-1. Germline CDR1 is LGHDT and CDR2 is YNNKEL (reference sequence). The CDR3 sequence is 16 residues long. Here the CDR3 reads CASSQGWGRPNTEAFF.

This chain uses TRBV19 with TRBJ1-1; TCRdb's D call, TRBD1, is unchecked because there is no DNA. The germline gives CDR1 LNHDA, CDR2 SQIVND (reference sequence). This CDR3 region has 14 residues. This CDR3 reads CASNPGQGGSEAFF.

The V call is TRBV7-9, the J call TRBJ2-7; TCRdb designates TRBD1, a call that cannot be tested without DNA. Germline CDR1 reads SEHNR; CDR2 reads FQNEAQ (reference sequence). The CDR3 contains 16 residues. The CDR3 loop is CASSPYSGPRAYEQYF.

The V gene is TRBV5-1, the J gene TRBJ1-5; the TCRdb D gene call, TRBD1, has no DNA to confirm it. The CDR3 is made up of 15 amino acids. The germline CDR1 and CDR2 sequences are SGHRS and YFSETQ. CDR3 amino acids: CASSATGQYNQPQHF.

The chain links TRBV12-3 or TRBV12-4 to TRBJ2-1. This CDR3 has 14 amino acids. Here the CDR3 reads CASSLGLRDNEQFF.